The present TCR beta chain was sequenced within a study of T-cell memory formation after mild COVID-19 (dated by TCRdb to the early 2020s). For context, the study as a whole: TCR sequence clusters from the two donors were largely donor specific. Longitudinal TCRalpha and TCRbeta repertoire sequencing tracked T-cell clones expanding and contracting after mild COVID-19 in two donors. The cohort comprised two young, previously healthy adult volunteers, one female and one male. Here is what the overall study found, with its caveats: Contracting CD4+ clones turned up mainly in the CM and EM memory subsets, whereas EMRA was where CD8+ clones were enriched. SARS-CoV-2 specificity of the second-wave clones peaking on day 37 was not confirmed. Clones that contracted from day 15 to 85 showed balanced CD4/CD8 phenotypes, whereas a second wave of clones that expanded from day 15 to 37 leaned towards CD4+. Only a couple of mild cases were covered by the study, and larger cohorts that include severe cases with pre-infection samples were considered necessary. Some responding clones were detected in pre-infection memory, suggesting pre-existing cross-reactive memory T cells joined the SARS-CoV-2 response.

Ficoll-Paque density gradient centrifugation was used to isolate PBMCs. Sequencing was performed on an Illumina NovaSeq 6000. TCRalpha and TCRbeta cDNA libraries were built by 5'RACE with constant-segment primers, adding sample barcodes and unique molecular identifiers. RNA was extracted from every sample with Trizol reagent. Library amplification was performed in two PCR steps, and a second sample barcode and Illumina TruSeq adapters were introduced in the second step. Sequencing of the libraries was done on an Illumina NovaSeq, producing 2 x 150 bp paired-end reads. The paper's data handling went like this. Reads were demultiplexed and collapsed into UMI-guided consensus sequences with migec v1.2.7. With mixcr v2.1.11, UMI consensuses were aligned to TRA and TRB V and J templates and assembled into clonotypes. Clonotypes were classified as expanded or contracted when called significant by both edgeR and NoisET, with noise models trained on biological replicates. edgeR calls used a false discovery rate-adjusted p below 0.01 and a log2 fold-change threshold of 1. As an exploratory analysis of dynamics, max-normalized trajectories of the 1000 most abundant clonotypes were examined with PCA combined with hierarchical clustering. Separately sequenced CD4+ and CD8+ repertoires were used to assign a CD4 or CD8 phenotype to each responding clone. TCRdb took the public reads, trimmed them with fastp at Q25, ran MiXCR for clone calling and kept in-frame beta chains. Under each unique CDR3 protein, matching rows form one entry showing the most common genes and DNA. TCRdb assigned the V and J calls; the authors' analysis was not used. This sample holds under 300,000 distinct CDR3 sequences; 16% were observed only once. Around 3.7% of the sample comes from the top ten.

This clonotype occurred a few times. The antigen it binds to is not known. No much larger clone exists at a distance of one base, and base qualities are not known. The sequence came from a man younger than 35 who had mild COVID-19 (a few samples of this study predate the infection). The sample titles of this study are shuffled in the database, so cell type and time point are left out; the donor was told from shared clones. Specimen: PBMCs or a T cell subset sorted from them (not recorded which).

The CDR3 region has the sequence CASSSGLAGVGTDTQYF. The DNA sequence reads TGCGCCAGCAGCTCCGGACTAGCGGGGGTGGGCACAGATACGCAGTATTTT. The chain employs TRBV5-1 and TRBJ2-3, with 13 bases aligning to TRBD2. The CDR3, from cysteine to phenylalanine, totals 17 residues. Of the read, only the CDR3 DNA is kept; its 51 bases are in frame from base 1. CDR1 is given as SGHRS and CDR2 as YFSETQ, both from the germline V gene. For this chain, trimming is 3 bases at the V end and 1 base at the J end, and the number of junction bases without a gene match is 5.